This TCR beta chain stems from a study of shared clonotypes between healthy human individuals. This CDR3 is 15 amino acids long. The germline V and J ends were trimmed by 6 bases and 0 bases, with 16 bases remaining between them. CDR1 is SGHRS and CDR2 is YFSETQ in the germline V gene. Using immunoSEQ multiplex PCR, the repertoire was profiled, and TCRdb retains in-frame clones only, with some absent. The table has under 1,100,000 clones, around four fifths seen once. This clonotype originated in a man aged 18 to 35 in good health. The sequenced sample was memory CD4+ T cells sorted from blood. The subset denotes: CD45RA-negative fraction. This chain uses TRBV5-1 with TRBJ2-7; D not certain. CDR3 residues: CASILDPTVSYEQYF. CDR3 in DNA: TGCGCCAGCATCTTAGATCCGACGGTCTCCTACGAGCAGTACTTC.